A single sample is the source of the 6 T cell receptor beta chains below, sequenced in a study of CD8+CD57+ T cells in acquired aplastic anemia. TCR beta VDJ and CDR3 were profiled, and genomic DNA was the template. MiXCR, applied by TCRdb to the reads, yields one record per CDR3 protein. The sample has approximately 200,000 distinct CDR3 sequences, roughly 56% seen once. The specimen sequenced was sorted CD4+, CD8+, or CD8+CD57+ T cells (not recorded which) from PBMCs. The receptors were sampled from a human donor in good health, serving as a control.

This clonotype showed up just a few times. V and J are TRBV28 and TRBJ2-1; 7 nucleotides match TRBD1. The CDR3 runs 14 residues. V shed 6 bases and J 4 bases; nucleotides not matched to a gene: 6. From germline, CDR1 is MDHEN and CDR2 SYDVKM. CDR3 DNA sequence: TGTGCCAGCAGAGAACAGGGGATTTACAATGAGCAGTTCTTC. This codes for CASREQGIYNEQFF.

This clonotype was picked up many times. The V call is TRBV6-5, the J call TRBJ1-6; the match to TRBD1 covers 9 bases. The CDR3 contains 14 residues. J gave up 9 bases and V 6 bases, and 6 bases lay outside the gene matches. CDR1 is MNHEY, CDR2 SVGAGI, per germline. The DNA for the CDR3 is TGTGCCAGCAGCCGGGACAGGGTTGTTTCACCCCTCCACTTT. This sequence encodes CASSRDRVVSPLHF.

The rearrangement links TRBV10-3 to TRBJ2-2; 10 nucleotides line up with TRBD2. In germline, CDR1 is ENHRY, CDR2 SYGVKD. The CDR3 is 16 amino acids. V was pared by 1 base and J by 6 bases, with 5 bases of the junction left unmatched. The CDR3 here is CAISEFGTSAPGELFF. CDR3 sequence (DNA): TGTGCCATCAGTGAGTTCGGGACTAGCGCCCCCGGGGAGCTGTTTTTT.

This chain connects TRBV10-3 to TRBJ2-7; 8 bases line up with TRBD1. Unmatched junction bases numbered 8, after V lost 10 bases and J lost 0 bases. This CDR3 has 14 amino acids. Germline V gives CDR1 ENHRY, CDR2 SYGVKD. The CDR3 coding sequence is TGTGCCACCGCGGACAGGGACGTCTCCTACGAGCAGTACTTC. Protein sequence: CATADRDVSYEQYF.

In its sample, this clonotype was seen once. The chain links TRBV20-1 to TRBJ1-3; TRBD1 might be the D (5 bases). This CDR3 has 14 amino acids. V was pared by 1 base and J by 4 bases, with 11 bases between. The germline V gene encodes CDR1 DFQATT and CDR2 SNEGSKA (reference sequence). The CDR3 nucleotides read TGCAGTGCTAGAGTGGGGACCAGAGGAAACACCATATATTTT. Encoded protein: CSARVGTRGNTIYF.

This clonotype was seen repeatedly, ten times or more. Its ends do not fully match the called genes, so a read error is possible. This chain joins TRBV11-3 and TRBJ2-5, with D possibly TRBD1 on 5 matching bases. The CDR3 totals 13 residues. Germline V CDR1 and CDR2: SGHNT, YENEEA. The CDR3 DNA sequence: TGTGCCAGCAGTTTAGGGGCAAGAGAGACCCAGTACTTC. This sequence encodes CASSLGARETQYF.